Shown below are 13 T cell receptor beta chains from a single sample sequenced in a study of post-analysis software for immune sequencing data. The library was made from cDNA and included unique molecular identifiers. TCRdb reprocessed the PCR reads with MiXCR, giving one entry per CDR3 protein. This sample has hundreds of thousands of distinct CDR3 sequences; 30% occur once, and the top ten carry more than 0.55%. Broader study findings: Patients used four to six TRBV segments, including TRBV5-6, TRBV5-1 and TRBV20-1, more often than controls.

No antigen has been assigned to these receptors. Specimen: blood. These receptor sequences come from a girl aged 10-17 years with multiple sclerosis.

This sequence joins TRBV12-3 or TRBV12-4 and TRBJ2-1; 13 nucleotides line up with TRBD2. V dropped 6 bases and J dropped 3; count of bases not matched to a gene: 5. CDR3 length: 16 residues. CDR3 coding DNA: TGTGCCAGCAGCCTCGGACTAGCGGGAGTCTACAATGAGCAGTTCTTC. Protein product: CASSLGLAGVYNEQFF.

The rearrangement uses TRBV27 and TRBJ1-5; tentatively, D is TRBD1 (5 bases). There are 15 residues in the CDR3. Germline V gives CDR1 MNHEY, CDR2 SMNVEV (reference sequence). V lost 6 bases to trimming and J lost 3 bases, with 15 bases between them. The CDR3 region has the DNA TGTGCCAGCAGACCTAGGGGCCCCCTCAATCAGCCCCAGCATTTT. Translated, it gives CASRPRGPLNQPQHF.

This chain uses TRBV20-1 with TRBJ2-1, with D hard to call. Germline values: CDR1 DFQATT, CDR2 SNEGSKA (reference sequence). The CDR3 is 12 residues long. Trimming left V 3 bases short and J 6 bases short, with 9 bases between. CDR3 region: CSASHRGNEQFF. DNA of the CDR3: TGCAGTGCTAGTCACAGAGGCAATGAGCAGTTCTTC.

The chain recombines TRBV28 with TRBJ1-2; D gene ambiguous. Trimming left V 2 bases short and J 5 bases short, with 9 bases between. The CDR3 sequence is 13 residues long. CDR1 and CDR2 from the germline V gene are MDHEN and SYDVKM. The CDR3: CASSLGSDYGYTF. Written as DNA, the CDR3 is TGTGCCAGCAGTTTAGGGTCAGATTATGGCTACACCTTC.

This clonotype has at least ten counts. The CDR3 reads CSVEQLGETQYF. DNA for the CDR3: TGCAGCGTTGAGCAGTTAGGGGAGACCCAGTACTTC. The V call is TRBV29-1, the J call TRBJ2-5; no clear D. The CDR3 totals 12 residues. Deletions cut 3 bases from V and 5 bases from J, with 10 bases between. From germline, CDR1 is SQVTM and CDR2 ANQGSEA.

Concerning this clonotype itself: This may be a read error: a much more frequent sequence differs by one nucleotide. The chain recombines TRBV10-3 with TRBJ2-5; 7 bases match TRBD2. The ends lost 2 bases at V and 11 bases at J; junction bases unmatched: 8. The V gene's germline CDR1 is ENHRY and CDR2 SYGVKD. The CDR3 runs to 13 residues. CDR3 residues: CAISERGVGEQYF. In DNA form, the CDR3 reads TGTGCCATCAGTGAGCGGGGGGTTGGTGAGCAGTACTTC.

This rearrangement joins TRBV20-1 to TRBJ2-3, with a possible D match to TRBD1 (5 bases). The germline CDR1 and CDR2 sequences are DFQATT and SNEGSKA (reference sequence). This CDR3 is 13 amino acids long. The germline V and J ends were trimmed by 4 bases and 5 bases, with 13 bases remaining between them. The CDR3 loop reads CSATDTMEDTQYF. CDR3 in DNA: TGCAGTGCTACGGACACAATGGAAGATACGCAGTATTTT.

The gene calls are TRBV20-1 and TRBJ2-3, with D unclear. The CDR3 is 16 amino acids. Germline CDR1 reads DFQATT; CDR2 reads SNEGSKA (reference sequence). V lost 1 base, J lost 2 bases, and 16 bases lay in between. Here the CDR3 DNA reads TGCAGTGCTAGAGCCCCCCAGGCCATATTCACAGATACGCAGTATTTT. This gives the protein CSARAPQAIFTDTQYF.

The chain couples TRBV4-3 to TRBJ1-3; no firm D call. The CDR3 sequence is 14 residues long. V was trimmed by 0 bases and J by 4 bases, leaving 7 bases between them. Germline values: CDR1 LGHNA, CDR2 YSLEER. CDR3 in amino acids: CASSQEWRGNTIYF. As DNA, the CDR3 is TGCGCCAGCAGCCAAGAGTGGCGAGGAAACACCATATATTTT.

In this sample, this clonotype turned up once. At one boundary the junction diverges from the germline segment, which might be a read error. The rearrangement uses TRBV3-1 and TRBJ2-3, with D tentatively TRBD2 (6 bases). In germline, CDR1 is LGHDT, CDR2 YNNKEL (reference sequence). The CDR3 runs 18 residues. CDR3 DNA: TGTGCCAGCGACCACCAGGGAGGACGGGCTACAGGCACGGATACGCAGTATTTT. It specifies CASDHQGGRATGTDTQYF.

CDR3 in DNA: TGTGCCAGCAGACACACTCGGGATAGCAATCAGCCCCAGCATTTT. Encoded protein: CASRHTRDSNQPQHF. The chain is built from TRBV7-2 and TRBJ1-5; D gene ambiguous. CDR1 and CDR2 (germline): SGHTA, FQGNSA. CDR3 size: 15 residues. Deletions cut 6 bases from V and 0 bases from J, with 12 bases between.

In the case of this clonotype: Just one base apart from a much larger clone, this may be a read error. This chain uses TRBV10-3 with TRBJ2-7; D could derive from TRBD1 or TRBD2 (5 bases each). V gave up 5 bases and J gave up 7 bases, with 15 bases separating them. This CDR3 is 13 amino acids long. Germline values: CDR1 ENHRY, CDR2 SYGVKD. This CDR3 reads CAISSGRANEQYF. Written as DNA, the CDR3 is TGTGCCATCAGTAGCGGCAGGGCAAATGAGCAGTACTTC.

This clonotype was observed a few times. This sequence joins TRBV7-9 and TRBJ2-3; 7 nucleotides match TRBD2. Unmatched junction bases numbered 14, after V lost 8 bases and J lost 6 bases. Per the germline V gene, CDR1 is SEHNR and CDR2 is FQNEAQ (reference sequence). This CDR3 is 15 amino acids long. The CDR3 nucleotides read TGTGCCAGCCGATCGGCGGGAGCCACCGGGGATACGCAGTATTTT. Amino acids: CASRSAGATGDTQYF. The variable domain in full, completed from reference TRBV7-9 and TRBJ2-3, reads DTGVSQNPRHKITKRGQNVTFRCDPISEHNRLYWYRQTLGQGPEFLTYFQNEAQLEKSRLLSDRFSAERPKGSFSTLEIQRTEQGDSAMYLCASRSAGATGDTQYFGPGTRLTVL.